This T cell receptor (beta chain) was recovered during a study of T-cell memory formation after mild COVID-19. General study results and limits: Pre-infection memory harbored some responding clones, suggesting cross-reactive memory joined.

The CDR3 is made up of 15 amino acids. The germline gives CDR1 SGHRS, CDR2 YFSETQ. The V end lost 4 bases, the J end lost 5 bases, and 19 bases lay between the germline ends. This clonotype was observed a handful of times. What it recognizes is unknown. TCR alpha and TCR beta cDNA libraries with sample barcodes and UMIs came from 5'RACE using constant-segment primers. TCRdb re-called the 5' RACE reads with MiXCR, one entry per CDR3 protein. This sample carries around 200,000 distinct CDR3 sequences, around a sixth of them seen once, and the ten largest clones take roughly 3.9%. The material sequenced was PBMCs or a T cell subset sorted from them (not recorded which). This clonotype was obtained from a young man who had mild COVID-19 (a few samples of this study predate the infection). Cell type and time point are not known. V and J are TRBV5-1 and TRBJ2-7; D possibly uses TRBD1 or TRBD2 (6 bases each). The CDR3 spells CASSVGVGGPDEQYF. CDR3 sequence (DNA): TGCGCCAGCAGCGTTGGGGTGGGGGGCCCCGACGAGCAGTACTTC.